This T cell receptor beta chain is drawn from a study of T-cell reconstitution after alpha-beta-depleted transplantation in children. Findings of the study overall: T cells produced anew were the main source of T-cell counts and diversity one year after transplant. Surviving recipient T cells and thymic progenitors produced the high day-60 TCRbeta diversity seen in some patients.

Germline V CDR1 and CDR2: SGDLS, YYNGEE. The CDR3 length is 15 residues. V gave up 4 bases and J gave up 6 bases; unmatched junction bases: 9. As for this clonotype: What it binds is unknown.

Construction of the TCRbeta library involved unique molecular identifiers. From the PCR reads, TCRdb called clonotypes with MiXCR, one entry per CDR3 protein. This table holds around 960,000 distinct CDR3 sequences, less than 30% found once. The V and J genes are TRBV9 and TRBJ1-5; 8 bases agree with TRBD1. The receptor's source is a boy under two years old who had a stem cell transplant for SCID, so the T cells may come from the graft donor. Sequencing used PBMCs, mostly from graft donor cells, obtained 360 days after TCRalphabeta/CD19-depleted stem cell transplant. The CDR3 protein is CASSKGTGWRQPQHF. CDR3 sequence (DNA): TGTGCCAGCAGCAAGGGGACAGGATGGCGTCAGCCCCAGCATTTT.